A selection of T cell receptor beta chains follows, all from one sample in a study of control samples from healthy donors and cancer patients. The repertoire was sequenced with immunoSEQ multiplex PCR; TCRdb's copy has only in-frame clones and lacks some. The sample holds more than 95,000 clones, roughly 93% seen once. Sequenced sample: blood. Receptors were obtained from a man between 18 and 29 years old in good health. The CDR3 runs from the conserved cysteine through the conserved F or W. The order of the fields is J gene, V gene, clone size, D gene, CDR3 protein, CDR3 DNA. The D gene is left open where the match is weak. Clone size is not always given. Where it is, it says once, few, many or a class for expanded clones.

J: TRBJ2-2; V: TRBV5-1; size: NA; D: TRBD1; CDR3: CASSLRTGGPGELFF; DNA: TGCGCCAGCAGCCTGCGGACAGGGGGCCCCGGGGAGCTGTTTTTT
J: TRBJ1-3; V: TRBV14; size: NA; D: NA; CDR3: CASSQVPILVESFGNTIYF; DNA: TGTGCCAGCAGCCAAGTTCCCATATTAGTCGAGAGTTTCGGAAACACCATATATTTT
J: TRBJ1-2; V: TRBV5-5; size: NA; D: NA; CDR3: CASSLDREGANYGYTF; DNA: TGTGCCAGCAGCTTGGACAGGGAGGGGGCTAACTATGGCTACACCTTC
J: TRBJ1-4; V: TRBV10-3; size: NA; D: NA; CDR3: CAISESKVSSTNEKLFF; DNA: TGTGCCATCAGTGAGTCGAAAGTTAGCTCAACTAATGAAAAACTGTTTTTT
J: TRBJ1-2; V: TRBV21-1; size: few; D: NA; CDR3: CASSKFDRHNYGYTF; DNA: TGTGCCAGCAGCAAATTTGACCGTCATAACTATGGCTACACCTTC
J: TRBJ2-4; V: TRBV5-6; size: NA; D: NA; CDR3: CASSLATGAKNIQYF; DNA: TGTGCCAGCAGCTTAGCCACCGGGGCGAAAAACATTCAGTACTTC
J: TRBJ2-7; V: TRBV30; size: NA; D: TRBD2; CDR3: CAWKVPPSGTDEQYF; DNA: TGTGCCTGGAAGGTCCCCCCTAGCGGGACCGACGAGCAGTACTTC
J: TRBJ2-2; V: TRBV30; size: NA; D: NA; CDR3: CAWSAGRLNTGELFF; DNA: TGTGCCTGGAGTGCGGGACGGCTAAACACCGGGGAGCTGTTTTTT
J: TRBJ1-6; V: TRBV7-8; size: NA; D: TRBD1; CDR3: CASSPSTGESSPLHF; DNA: TGTGCCAGCAGCCCGTCGACAGGGGAGAGTTCACCCCTCCACTTT
J: TRBJ1-3; V: TRBV9; size: NA; D: TRBD1; CDR3: CASSGPGTGTGNTIYF; DNA: TGTGCCAGCAGCGGGCCCGGGACAGGGACTGGAAACACCATATATTTT
J: TRBJ2-7; V: TRBV27; size: NA; D: TRBD2; CDR3: CASSGSGPTYEQYF; DNA: TGTGCCAGCAGCGGTAGCGGGCCTACCTACGAGCAGTACTTC
J: TRBJ1-5; V: TRBV5-1; size: NA; D: NA; CDR3: CANPSPYPLNQPQHF; DNA: TGCGCCAATCCCTCGCCCTACCCATTGAATCAGCCCCAGCATTTT
J: TRBJ1-2; V: TRBV6-5; size: NA; D: NA; CDR3: CASRRDYGYTF; DNA: TGTGCCAGCAGAAGGGACTATGGCTACACCTTC
J: TRBJ2-1; V: TRBV24-1; size: NA; D: TRBD1; CDR3: CATSERGQGSGEQFF; DNA: TGTGCCACCAGTGAACGGGGACAGGGTTCCGGCGAGCAGTTCTTC
J: TRBJ1-3; V: TRBV12-3/TRBV12-4; size: NA; D: NA; CDR3: CATVRLGGNTIYF; DNA: TGTGCCACCGTTCGCCTTGGTGGAAACACCATATATTTT
J: TRBJ1-1; V: TRBV30; size: NA; D: NA; CDR3: CAWSVSGATEAFF; DNA: TGTGCCTGGAGTGTATCCGGGGCCACTGAAGCTTTCTTT
J: TRBJ2-1; V: TRBV5-1; size: NA; D: NA; CDR3: CASSLNPGDNEQFF; DNA: TGCGCCAGCAGCTTGAACCCTGGGGACAATGAGCAGTTCTTC
J: TRBJ2-1; V: TRBV9; size: NA; D: NA; CDR3: CASSVEQANEQFF; DNA: TGTGCCAGCAGCGTAGAACAGGCAAATGAGCAGTTCTTC
J: TRBJ2-1; V: TRBV9; size: once; D: TRBD2; CDR3: CASSVTSEEQFF; DNA: TGTGCCAGCAGCGTGACTAGCGAAGAGCAGTTCTTC
J: TRBJ2-3; V: TRBV13; size: NA; D: NA; CDR3: CASSLERGAFTDTQYF; DNA: TGTGCCAGCAGCTTAGAACGGGGGGCGTTCACAGATACGCAGTATTTT
J: TRBJ1-5; V: TRBV24-1; size: NA; D: NA; CDR3: CATSDAPAGQPQHF; DNA: TGTGCCACCAGTGATGCCCCGGCGGGACAGCCCCAGCATTTT
J: TRBJ1-1; V: TRBV19; size: NA; D: NA; CDR3: CASSIDRGSLEMDTEAFF; DNA: TGTGCCAGTAGTATAGATCGAGGGAGCTTGGAAATGGACACTGAAGCTTTCTTT